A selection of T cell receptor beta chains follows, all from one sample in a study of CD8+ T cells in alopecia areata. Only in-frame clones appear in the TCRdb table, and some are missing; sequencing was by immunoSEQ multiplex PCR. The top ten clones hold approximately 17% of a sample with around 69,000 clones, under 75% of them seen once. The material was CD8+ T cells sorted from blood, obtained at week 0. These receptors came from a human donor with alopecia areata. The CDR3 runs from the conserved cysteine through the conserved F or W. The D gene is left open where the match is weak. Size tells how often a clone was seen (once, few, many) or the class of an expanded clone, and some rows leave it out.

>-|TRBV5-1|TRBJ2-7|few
CASESDTSYEQYF
TGCGCCAGCGAGTCGGACACCTCCTACGAGCAGTACTTC
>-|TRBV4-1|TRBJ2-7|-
CASSQVIPGSHEQYF
TGCGCCAGCAGCCAAGTGATTCCAGGTTCCCACGAGCAGTACTTC
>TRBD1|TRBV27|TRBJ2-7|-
CASKGTGGYEQYF
TGTGCCAGTAAAGGGACAGGGGGCTACGAGCAGTACTTC
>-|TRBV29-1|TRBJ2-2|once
CSVPLRGKLFF
TGCAGCGTTCCCTTGAGGGGGAAGTTGTTTTTT
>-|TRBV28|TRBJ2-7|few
CASSPPGGNRYEQYF
TGTGCCAGCAGCCCCCCCGGGGGCAACCGCTACGAGCAGTACTTC
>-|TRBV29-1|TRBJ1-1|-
CSVEGVVMRAETEAFF
TGCAGCGTTGAAGGGGTCGTTATGAGGGCAGAGACTGAAGCTTTCTTT
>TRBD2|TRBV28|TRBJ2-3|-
CAGSPWREVTDTQYF
TGTGCCGGAAGTCCATGGCGGGAGGTCACAGATACGCAGTATTTT
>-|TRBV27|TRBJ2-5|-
CASSLLRGGETQYF
TGTGCCAGCAGTTTGCTCCGAGGGGGGGAGACCCAGTACTTC
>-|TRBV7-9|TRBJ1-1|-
CASSAGVWDTEAFF
TGTGCCAGCAGCGCAGGGGTTTGGGACACTGAAGCTTTCTTT
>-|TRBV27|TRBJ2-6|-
CASAWRAGANVLTF
TGTGCCAGCGCTTGGAGGGCTGGGGCCAACGTCCTGACTTTC
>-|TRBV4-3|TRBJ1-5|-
CASSHTWKSNQPQHF
TGCGCCAGCAGCCATACGTGGAAGAGCAATCAGCCCCAGCATTTT
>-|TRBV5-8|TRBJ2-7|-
CASLSVGLPYEQYF
TGTGCCAGCCTTTCCGTCGGGCTCCCCTACGAGCAGTACTTC
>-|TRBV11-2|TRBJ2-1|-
CASSLGRDEQFF
TGTGCCAGCAGCTTAGGCCGAGACGAGCAGTTCTTC
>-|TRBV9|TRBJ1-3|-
CASSRRDSGNTIYF
TGTGCCAGCAGCCGTCGCGACTCTGGAAACACCATATATTTT
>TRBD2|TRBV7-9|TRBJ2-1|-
CASSPYLGLAENNEQFF
TGTGCCAGCAGCCCATATCTCGGGCTAGCGGAGAACAATGAGCAGTTCTTC